Below, 23 T cell receptor beta chains from the same sample are listed, as sequenced in a study of OX40 agonist ivuxolimab in advanced cancers. The assay was immunoSEQ multiplex PCR, and TCRdb's table has in-frame clones only and misses some. This sample has 65,000 to 100,000 clones, with 90% found just once. Sequences were derived from CD4+ or CD8+ T cells sorted from blood, sampled in a trial of the OX40 agonist ivuxolimab. The receptors shown here come from an adult with an advanced solid tumor such as melanoma, head and neck, liver or kidney cancer.

The chain combines TRBV11-2 with TRBJ2-7; 7 bases align to TRBD1. This CDR3 has 18 residues. The V segment lost 5 bases and the J segment 2 bases; nucleotides outside the gene matches: 18. Germline CDR1 and CDR2: SGHAT and FQNNGV. The chain's CDR3 is CASSTRTGPQGAAYEQYV. In nucleotides, the CDR3 is TGTGCCAGCAGCACTCGGACAGGTCCTCAAGGGGCGGCCTACGAGCAGTACGTC.

V usage is TRBV10-3 and J usage is TRBJ1-6, with D maybe TRBD1 (5 bases). Germline V CDR1 and CDR2: ENHRY, SYGVKD. The V end lost 4 bases, the J end lost 4 bases, and 8 bases lay between the germline ends. This CDR3 has 14 amino acids. CDR3 nucleotides: TGTGCCATCAGTGGACAGCTATATAATTCACCCCTCCACTTT. Protein product: CAISGQLYNSPLHF.

The chain recombines TRBV19 with TRBJ2-1; 10 bases are a match to TRBD2. This CDR3 spans 18 amino acids. V was pared by 4 bases and J by 4 bases, with 13 bases of the junction left unmatched. Germline V lookup: CDR1 LNHDA, CDR2 SQIVND (reference sequence). This CDR3 reads CASSSAHLAGGLYNEQFF. The CDR3 bases are TGTGCCAGTAGTAGTGCCCATTTAGCGGGGGGCCTATACAATGAGCAGTTCTTC.

This chain uses TRBV7-9 with TRBJ2-7; possibly TRBD2 for D (6 bases). V was trimmed by 5 bases and J by 1 base, leaving 12 bases between them. The CDR3 is made up of 14 amino acids. Germline CDR1 is SEHNR and CDR2 is FQNEAQ (reference sequence). The CDR3 loop reads CASSPGTLSYEQYV. The CDR3 nucleotides are TGTGCCAGCAGCCCGGGGACTTTATCCTACGAGCAGTACGTC.

The chain is built from TRBV19 and TRBJ2-4; D may match TRBD1 or TRBD2 (5 bases each). The V end was cut by 6 bases, the J end by 8 bases, with 14 bases between. Germline V gives CDR1 LNHDA, CDR2 SQIVND (reference sequence). This CDR3 is built from 13 residues. The CDR3 DNA reads TGTGCCAGTAGCAGGGCCTACGGGGACATTCAGTACTTC. Translated, it gives CASSRAYGDIQYF.

The J gene is TRBJ1-5, the V gene TRBV27; D call uncertain. CDR3 length equals 15 residues. Germline CDR1 MNHEY, CDR2 SMNVEV (reference sequence). The V end was cut by 8 bases, the J end by 0 bases, with 14 bases between. The CDR3 DNA follows: TGTGCCAGCCGTGAACAGCTAAATAGCAATCAGCCCCAGCATTTT. Encoded protein: CASREQLNSNQPQHF.

This chain links TRBV5-6 with TRBJ2-5; D perhaps matches TRBD1 (6 bases). There are 13 residues in the CDR3. Germline CDR1 and CDR2: SGHDT and YYEEEE. V lost 3 bases to trimming and J lost 5 bases, with 11 bases between them. CDR3 bases: TGTGCCAGCAGCTCCAGGGGCCGGGAGACCCAGTACTTC. Translation: CASSSRGRETQYF.

The chain links TRBV6-5 to TRBJ1-3; D remains unclear. V gave up 3 bases and J gave up 4 bases, with 7 bases separating them. Germline V lookup: CDR1 MNHEY, CDR2 SVGAGI. This CDR3 region has 13 residues. The CDR3 region has the DNA TGTGCCAGCAGTTATACTTCCGGAAACACCATATATTTT. Its translation: CASSYTSGNTIYF.

The chain links TRBV5-1 to TRBJ1-2, with D perhaps TRBD1 (6 bases). The CDR3 is 16 residues long. CDR1 is SGHRS and CDR2 is YFSETQ in the germline V gene. Trimming pared 4 bases from V and 7 bases from J, leaving 23 bases between. The CDR3 sequence is CASSTSRDRSPSGYTF. The CDR3 coding sequence is TGCGCCAGCAGCACCTCTCGTGACAGGAGCCCTAGTGGCTACACCTTC.

In its sample, this clone was seen a few times. The chain combines TRBV6-5 with TRBJ2-7; D uncertain. The germline gives CDR1 MNHEY, CDR2 SVGAGI. The V end lost 2 bases, the J end lost 5 bases, and 4 bases lay between the germline ends. CDR3 length equals 11 residues. The CDR3 DNA is TGTGCCAGCAGTTACCTTGACGAGCAGTACTTC. As protein: CASSYLDEQYF.

The rearrangement joins TRBV5-1 to TRBJ1-4, with TRBD1 identical over 7 bases. CDR3 length: 15 residues. The germline gives CDR1 SGHRS, CDR2 YFSETQ. After removal of 1 base from V and 4 bases from J, the junction contained 4 bases not matched to a gene. This CDR3 is CASSLLAGGNEKLFF. CDR3 DNA: TGCGCCAGCAGCTTGTTGGCAGGGGGTAATGAAAAACTGTTTTTT.

V and J are TRBV29-1 and TRBJ1-1, with D uncertain. Germline assignment: CDR1 SQVTM and CDR2 ANQGSEA. Between the trimmed V and J ends, which lost 2 bases and 9 bases, there was a span of 13 bases. This CDR3 spans 12 amino acids. The CDR3, as DNA: TGCAGCGTTGAATCCAGCCTCGGTAAAGCTTTCTTT. Translating gives CSVESSLGKAFF.

This rearrangement joins TRBV5-5 to TRBJ1-3; TRBD1 matches at 12 bases. The CDR3 runs 18 residues. The V and J ends lost 0 bases and 0 bases, in that order; junction bases with no gene match: 4. The germline V gene encodes CDR1 SGHKS and CDR2 YYEKEE (reference sequence). The CDR3 region is CASSLAGTGGPSGNTIYF. The CDR3 bases are TGTGCCAGCAGCTTGGCCGGGACAGGGGGCCCCTCTGGAAACACCATATATTTT.

This rearrangement joins TRBV7-3 to TRBJ1-6, with TRBD1 matching over 10 bases. Per the germline V gene, CDR1 is SGHTA and CDR2 is FQGTGA. The CDR3 has 16 amino acids. J was trimmed by 7 bases and V by 5 bases; bases with no gene match: 8. CDR3 sequence reads: CASSPGSDRGNSPLHF. DNA of the CDR3: TGTGCCAGCAGCCCCGGCTCGGACAGGGGGAATTCACCCCTCCACTTT. Full variable domain (missing parts from reference TRBV7-3 and TRBJ1-6): GAGVSQTPSNKVTEKGKYVELRCDPISGHTALYWYRQSLGQGPEFLIYFQGTGAADDSGLPNDRFFAVRPEGSVSTLKIQRTERGDSAVYLCASSPGSDRGNSPLHFGNGTRLTVT.

This rearrangement joins TRBV18 to TRBJ2-1; TRBD2 agrees at 12 bases. V was clipped by 3 bases and J by 7 bases; unmatched bases: 13. This CDR3 has 18 amino acids. The germline gives CDR1 KGHSH, CDR2 LQKENI. DNA of the CDR3: TGTGCCAGCTCACCGAAGACTAGCGGGGGCACCAAGAGGAATGAGCAGTTCTTC. Its translation: CASSPKTSGGTKRNEQFF.

This clone was seen a handful of times. The V call is TRBV6-6, the J call TRBJ1-2; a possible D gene is TRBD1 (5 bases). Germline values: CDR1 MNHNY, CDR2 SVGAGI (reference sequence). This CDR3 spans 13 amino acids. The germline V and J ends were trimmed by 6 bases and 6 bases, with 14 bases remaining between them. DNA for the CDR3: TGTGCCAGCAGGTCCCCGGGGGGTGATGGCTACACCTTC. As protein: CASRSPGGDGYTF.

The gene calls are TRBV19 and TRBJ2-7; 7 bases agree with TRBD1. The CDR3 has 12 amino acids. The trim removed 5 bases at V and 5 bases at J, leaving 3 bases unmatched. In germline, CDR1 is LNHDA, CDR2 SQIVND (reference sequence). CDR3: CASSPTGNEQYF. In DNA form, the CDR3 reads TGTGCCAGTAGTCCGACAGGGAACGAGCAGTACTTC.

This clone has only a few counts. V usage is TRBV30 and J usage is TRBJ1-5, with 10 positions matching TRBD1. CDR1 and CDR2 from the germline V gene are GTSNPN and SVGIG (reference sequence). The junction had 4 bases not matched to a gene; V was cut back by 2 bases and J by 6 bases. This CDR3 has 14 residues. CDR3: CAWSPGQGVQPQHF. CDR3 coding DNA: TGTGCCTGGAGTCCCGGACAGGGGGTTCAGCCCCAGCATTTT. Full variable domain (rest looked up from reference TRBV30 and TRBJ1-5): SQTIHQWPATLVQPVGSPLSLECTVEGTSNPNLYWYRQAAGRGLQLLFYSVGIGQISSEVPQNLSASRPQDRQFILSSKKLLLSDSGFYLCAWSPGQGVQPQHFGDGTRLSIL.

V usage is TRBV27 and J usage is TRBJ1-1, with 7 nucleotides matching TRBD1. CDR1 and CDR2 (germline): MNHEY, SMNVEV (reference sequence). The J segment lost 2 bases and the V segment lost 2 bases, leaving 2 bases of the junction unmatched. This CDR3 contains 14 residues. Here the CDR3 DNA reads TGTGCCAGCAGTTTAGGGGACAGAAACACTGAAGCTTTCTTT. Translation: CASSLGDRNTEAFF.

A few counts support this clone. This chain joins TRBV4-2 and TRBJ1-1; 7 bases agree with TRBD1. CDR3 size: 17 residues. Germline CDR1 and CDR2: LGHNA and YNFKEQ. V shed 5 bases and J 0 bases; nucleotides not matched to a gene: 12. The CDR3 reads CASSVSWQGDLNTEAFF. CDR3 bases: TGTGCCAGCAGCGTATCTTGGCAGGGGGACCTGAACACTGAAGCTTTCTTT.

The genes are TRBV5-1 and TRBJ1-3, with D hard to call. The length of the CDR3 is 13 residues. Between the trimmed V and J ends, which lost 5 bases and 7 bases, there was a span of 13 bases. Germline-derived CDR1 and CDR2 are SGHRS and YFSETQ. In nucleotides, the CDR3 is TGCGCCAGCAGTCAAACCCCGGAGAACACCATATATTTT. Amino acids: CASSQTPENTIYF.

The rearrangement joins TRBV19 to TRBJ2-5; D remains ambiguous. The CDR3 spans 14 residues. Germline CDR1 reads LNHDA; CDR2 reads SQIVND (reference sequence). The germline V and J ends were trimmed by 5 bases and 0 bases, with 10 bases remaining between them. The CDR3 sequence is CASSVGTYQETQYF. CDR3 DNA: TGTGCCAGTAGTGTAGGCACGTACCAAGAGACCCAGTACTTC.

The chain couples TRBV4-1 to TRBJ1-6, with D perhaps TRBD1 (5 bases). Germline V gene sequence: CDR1 MGHRA, CDR2 YSYEKL. The CDR3 spans 16 residues. Deletions cut 0 bases from V and 5 bases from J, with 11 bases between. The CDR3 reads CASSQEGGGNNSPLHF. The CDR3 nucleotides are TGCGCCAGCAGCCAAGAGGGGGGGGGTAATAATTCACCCCTCCACTTT.